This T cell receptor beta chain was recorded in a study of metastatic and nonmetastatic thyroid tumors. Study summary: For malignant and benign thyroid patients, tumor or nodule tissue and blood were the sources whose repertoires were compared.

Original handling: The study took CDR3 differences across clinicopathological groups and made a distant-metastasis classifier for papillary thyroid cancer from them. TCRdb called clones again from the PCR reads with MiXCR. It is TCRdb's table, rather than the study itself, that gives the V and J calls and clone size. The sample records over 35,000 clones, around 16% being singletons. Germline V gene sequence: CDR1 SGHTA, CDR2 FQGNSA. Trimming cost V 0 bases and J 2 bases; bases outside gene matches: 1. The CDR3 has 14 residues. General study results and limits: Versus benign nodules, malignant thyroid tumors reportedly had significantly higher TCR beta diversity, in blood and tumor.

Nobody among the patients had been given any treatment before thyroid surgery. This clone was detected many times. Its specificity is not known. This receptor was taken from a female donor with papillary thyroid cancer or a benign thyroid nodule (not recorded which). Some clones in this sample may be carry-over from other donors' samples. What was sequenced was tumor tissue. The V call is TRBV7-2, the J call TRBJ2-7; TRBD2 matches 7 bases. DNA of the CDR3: TGTGCCAGCAGCTTAGCGGGAGGGACCTACGAGCAGTACTTC. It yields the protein CASSLAGGTYEQYF.